These 16 T cell receptor beta chains were sequenced from one sample in a study of T cell responses to AZD1222 COVID-19 vaccine. The assay was immunoSEQ multiplex PCR, and TCRdb's table has in-frame clones only and misses some. In the table there are 150,000 to 200,000 clones, about 92% of which are singletons. Here the sequenced sample was peripheral blood, taken on day 0 of AZD1222 vaccination. The source is an adult in good health.

The chain joins TRBV3-1 (or the pseudogene TRBV3-2) to TRBJ1-1, with D maybe TRBD1 (6 bases). CDR3 length: 14 residues. V lost 5 bases to trimming and J lost 0 bases, with 10 bases between them. The V gene's germline CDR1 is LGHDT and CDR2 YNNKEL (reference sequence). The CDR3 DNA is TGTGCCAGCAGCGTGGCAGGGGTGAACACTGAAGCTTTCTTT. The encoded protein is CASSVAGVNTEAFF.

V gene TRBV29-1 combines with J gene TRBJ1-2; D is perhaps TRBD1 (5 bases). The V end was cut by 4 bases, the J end by 1 base, with 22 bases between. Germline CDR1 and CDR2: SQVTM and ANQGSEA. The CDR3 covers 17 residues. CDR3 bases: TGCAGCGTTGGCCCGGGACTCCCTTTTCTGATTAACTATGGCTACACCTTC. Residues: CSVGPGLPFLINYGYTF.

The rearrangement joins TRBV5-5 to TRBJ2-4; tentative D call: TRBD1 (6 bases). The germline gives CDR1 SGHKS, CDR2 YYEKEE (reference sequence). The V end lost 3 bases, the J end lost 6 bases, and 13 bases lay between the germline ends. The CDR3 is made up of 14 amino acids. Here the CDR3 reads CASSSMLTGNIQYF. CDR3 sequence (DNA): TGTGCCAGCAGCTCGATGCTGACAGGAAACATTCAGTACTTC.

The gene calls are TRBV28 and TRBJ1-2; D possibly corresponds to TRBD1 (5 bases). Trimming took off 6 bases at V and 4 bases at J, with 12 bases between the two ends. Germline-derived CDR1 and CDR2 are MDHEN and SYDVKM. The CDR3 consists of 13 residues. In nucleotides, the CDR3 is TGTGCCAGCAGACAGGAGGCACCCTATGGCTACACCTTC. Translating gives CASRQEAPYGYTF.

The V and J genes are TRBV4-1 and TRBJ2-3; no clear D. V lost 4 bases and J 5 bases, leaving 7 bases between the germline ends. CDR3 length: 12 residues. Germline values: CDR1 MGHRA, CDR2 YSYEKL. This chain's CDR3 is CASSPTGDTQYF. The CDR3 DNA follows: TGCGCCAGCAGCCCAACCGGAGATACGCAGTATTTT.

This clone was found once. The V and J genes are TRBV14 and TRBJ2-5; possibly TRBD2 for D (6 bases). The ends were cut back, 4 bases at V and 4 bases at J, with 10 bases in the middle. The CDR3 runs to 13 residues. The germline CDR1 and CDR2 sequences are SGHDN and FVKESK. The CDR3 DNA reads TGTGCCAGCAGCCGACGACTAGGAGAGACCCAGTACTTC. This translates into CASSRRLGETQYF.

This chain connects TRBV29-1 to TRBJ1-1; a weak D match, TRBD1 (6 bases). Per germline, CDR1 SQVTM and CDR2 ANQGSEA. The CDR3 runs 12 residues. V was trimmed by 7 bases and J by 3 bases, leaving 12 bases between them. The CDR3 region has the DNA TGCAGCGGTTACAGGGCGGACACTGAAGCTTTCTTT. As protein: CSGYRADTEAFF.

This clone was observed once. This chain links TRBV6-5 with TRBJ1-2; maybe TRBD1 (5 bases). CDR3 length: 12 amino acids. CDR1 and CDR2 from the germline V gene are MNHEY and SVGAGI. This chain's CDR3 is CATSRTGYGYTF. CDR3 in DNA: TGTGCTACGTCCCGAACAGGCTATGGCTACACCTTC.

The chain couples TRBV6-1 to TRBJ2-7, with D tentatively TRBD1 (5 bases). Trimming shortened V by 0 bases and J by 3 bases, and 9 bases separated the two germline ends. Germline V CDR1 and CDR2: MNHNS, SASEGT. The CDR3 loop spans 14 amino acids. The DNA of the CDR3 is TGTGCCAGCAGTGAAGCGGGGCAGGACTACGAGCAGTACTTC. It is translated as CASSEAGQDYEQYF.

This chain connects TRBV7-2 to TRBJ2-7, with D perhaps matching TRBD2 (5 bases). Trimming took off 1 base at V and 2 bases at J, with 21 bases between the two ends. In germline, CDR1 is SGHTA, CDR2 FQGNSA. CDR3 length equals 18 residues. CDR3 in DNA: TGTGCCAGCAGCTTAGAATTCGTTTTGGACTTCCAAGCCTACGAGCAGTACTTC. It translates to CASSLEFVLDFQAYEQYF.

In DNA form, the CDR3 reads TGTGCCAGCAGGGGACTTAATCAGCCCCAGCATTTT. Translated: CASRGLNQPQHF. The gene calls are TRBV2 and TRBJ1-5; weak D call: TRBD1 (5 bases). CDR3 length equals 12 residues. V was shortened by 6 bases and J by 4 bases, with 7 bases between the two germline ends. CDR1 and CDR2 from the germline V gene are SNHLY and FYNNEI. The full variable domain, in which reference TRBV2 and TRBJ1-5 provide the parts outside the CDR3, is EPEVTQTPSHQVTQMGQEVILRCVPISNHLYFYWYRQILGQKVEFLVSFYNNEISEKSEIFDDQFSVERPDGSNFTLKIRSTKLEDSAMYFCASRGLNQPQHFGDGTRLSIL.

About this clone itself: The sample contains more than one DNA sequence encoding this CDR3. V and J are TRBV12-3 or TRBV12-4 and TRBJ2-5; D may match TRBD1 or TRBD2 (6 bases each). Trimming removed 1 base from V and 5 bases from J, with 8 bases in between. The length of the CDR3 is 13 residues. CDR3 DNA sequence: TGTGCCAGCAGTTTAGGAGGGGGGGAGACCCAGTACTTC. This encodes CASSLGGGETQYF.

The V and J genes are TRBV5-1 and TRBJ1-2, with 8 nucleotides matching TRBD1. The CDR3 consists of 14 residues. Trimming cost V 6 bases and J 4 bases; bases outside gene matches: 8. The germline gives CDR1 SGHRS, CDR2 YFSETQ. CDR3 in DNA: TGCGCCAGCAATCAGGGGGCGGTAAGCTATGGCTACACCTTC. Protein: CASNQGAVSYGYTF.

This clone was found a few times. The chain combines TRBV6-5 with TRBJ1-6; weak D call: TRBD1 (5 bases). The CDR3 has 11 residues. Trimming pared 8 bases from V and 9 bases from J, leaving 8 bases between. The germline CDR1 and CDR2 sequences are MNHEY and SVGAGI. Written as DNA, the CDR3 is TGTGCCAGCGGAAGGGGTTCACCCCTCCACTTT. Translating it yields CASGRGSPLHF.

This chain connects TRBV3-1 (or the pseudogene TRBV3-2) to TRBJ2-4; D may be TRBD1 or TRBD2 (5 bases each). The CDR3 loop spans 15 amino acids. In germline, CDR1 is LGHDT, CDR2 YNNKEL (reference sequence). V gave up 5 bases and J gave up 4 bases, with 15 bases separating them. The DNA for the CDR3 is TGTGCCAGCAGCTCTCGGGGACGGTTAAAAAACATTCAGTACTTC. Translated, it gives CASSSRGRLKNIQYF.

This clone has only a few counts. The CDR3 protein is CASSLEGQGAGYGYTF. The CDR3 DNA is TGTGCCAGCAGCTTGGAGGGACAGGGGGCAGGCTATGGCTACACCTTC. The chain uses TRBV5-5 and TRBJ1-2; 12 bases are a match to TRBD1. J lost 4 bases, V lost 0 bases, and 4 bases had no gene match. Germline-derived CDR1 and CDR2 are SGHKS and YYEKEE (reference sequence). This CDR3 region has 16 residues. Together with reference TRBV5-5 and TRBJ1-2, the CDR3 gives the full variable domain: DAGVTQSPTHLIKTRGQQVTLRCSPISGHKSVSWYQQVLGQGPQFIFQYYEKEERGRGNFPDRFSARQFPNYSSELNVNALLLGDSALYLCASSLEGQGAGYGYTFGSGTRLTVV.